Included here is one T cell receptor (beta chain) sequence, with context. Germline CDR1 SGHRS, CDR2 YFSETQ. This CDR3 spans 15 amino acids. V dropped 2 bases and J dropped 8; count of bases not matched to a gene: 12. These data come from a study of cytomegalovirus exposure and HLA in healthy donors. Primers: 60 Vbeta forward and 13 Jbeta reverse. Here immunoSEQ multiplex PCR was the method, and the copy in TCRdb shows in-frame clones only, minus some. The profile shows roughly 130,000 clones, roughly 79% of them singletons. The V and J genes are TRBV5-1 and TRBJ1-2; 7 bases map to TRBD1. The sequencing sample was made of PBMCs. This TCR was sampled from a man between 18 and 29 years old in good health and CMV-seronegative. CDR3 protein: CASSFGTATMRGYTF. For the CDR3, the DNA is TGCGCCAGCAGCTTCGGGACAGCAACTATGCGGGGCTACACCTTC.